This is a list of T cell receptor beta chains from one sample in a study of cytomegalovirus exposure and HLA in healthy donors. The data were produced by immunoSEQ multiplex PCR, yet TCRdb's version contains in-frame clones alone and is incomplete. The sample holds 250,000 to 300,000 clones; almost 85% are singletons and the top ten take 1.5% to 2%. The sequenced sample consisted of PBMCs. The source of these receptors is a woman aged 40 to 49 in good health and CMV-seropositive. Both conserved end residues are trimmed from each CDR3. A D gene is named only where the DNA matches it firmly.

TRBV27	TRBJ2-2	TRBD1	ASTGQGAIGELF
TRBV5-6	TRBJ1-2	-	ASSLQAGDGYT
TRBV5-1	TRBJ2-2	-	ASSLIPGATGELF
TRBV15	TRBJ2-4	-	ATSSRGENIQY
TRBV5-5	TRBJ1-1	TRBD1	ASSPVPGQGTTEAF
TRBV6-5	TRBJ2-7	-	ASSYTDQGYEQY
TRBV5-6	TRBJ2-1	TRBD2	ASSTTSGSSSYNEQF
TRBV5-1	TRBJ1-6	-	ASSLGEGVNSPLH
TRBV7-9	TRBJ2-1	TRBD2	ASSLTSGRLNEQF
TRBV6-5	TRBJ2-2	TRBD1	ASSQTGTATGELF
TRBV28	TRBJ1-2	TRBD1	ASSLYAGGGGYT
TRBV19	TRBJ1-5	TRBD1	ASMSGGLGNQPQH
TRBV27	TRBJ2-1	TRBD1	ASKVRQGRSSEQF
TRBV6-1	TRBJ2-5	TRBD1	ASVRQGAGETQY
TRBV5-6	TRBJ1-6	TRBD1	ASSWRDRGSPLH
TRBV4-2	TRBJ2-7	TRBD1	ASSQQGAGHGEQY
TRBV7-8	TRBJ2-1	-	ASSRGDGGSYNEQF
TRBV19	TRBJ1-1	-	ASSIERGTEAF
TRBV29-1	TRBJ2-7	TRBD1	SVNRGSSYEQY
TRBV11-3	TRBJ2-3	TRBD1	ASSVGTVGAADTQY
TRBV4-3	TRBJ2-2	-	ASSQLPLTGPNTGELF
TRBV7-8	TRBJ1-5	TRBD1	ASSPEGRGINQPQH
TRBV5-4	TRBJ1-1	-	ASSLGEGWNTEAF
TRBV2	TRBJ1-4	TRBD1	ASRWTGSDEKLF
TRBV30	-	-	AWSRSSYEQY
TRBV14	TRBJ1-6	TRBD1	ASSQDRGLSPLH
TRBV2	TRBJ1-2	TRBD1	ASSELDRVGNYGYT
TRBV29-1	TRBJ2-1	-	SVGSNNEQF
TRBV7-3	TRBJ2-7	TRBD2	ASSGGRPYEQY
TRBV5-1	TRBJ2-1	TRBD2	ASKGTSGINEQF
TRBV6-5	TRBJ1-1	-	ASSPDSLNTEAF
TRBV9	TRBJ2-2	TRBD1	ASSVETGWTGELF
TRBV5-1	TRBJ1-6	TRBD1	ASSLAPGQAESPLH
TRBV6-5	TRBJ1-1	-	ASSYWQGNEAF
TRBV29-1	TRBJ2-7	TRBD2	SVHIPTGGLLEQY
TRBV6-5	TRBJ2-3	TRBD2	ASSKAGVRDTQY
TRBV29-1	TRBJ2-7	TRBD2	SVEGGTSGGLQQY
TRBV4-2	TRBJ2-1	TRBD2	ASSQGPSGSYNEQF
TRBV7-9	TRBJ1-6	TRBD1	ASRATGDGNSPLH
TRBV27	TRBJ1-6	-	ASTQGQDNSPLH
TRBV19	TRBJ1-5	TRBD1	ASSIEETGGWQPQH
TRBV5-4	TRBJ2-5	-	ASSPIGAETQY
TRBV6-6	TRBJ1-2	TRBD1	ASIPGGSPSGGGYT
TRBV15	TRBJ1-1	TRBD1	ATSRDAQGAEAF
TRBV5-1	TRBJ2-3	-	ASSLVGSGTSTDTQY
TRBV30	TRBJ1-6	-	AWRGGAGSPLH
TRBV5-4	TRBJ2-1	TRBD1	ASSFPQGQYNEQF
TRBV15	TRBJ2-1	TRBD2	ATSRDQGLAFNEQF
TRBV28	TRBJ1-4	-	ASSTWTATNEKLF
TRBV28	TRBJ2-5	TRBD2	ASRRSGREETQY
TRBV19	TRBJ2-6	TRBD1	ASQMGQGFSGANVLT
TRBV14	TRBJ1-2	-	ASSQDGAGYFYGYT
TRBV19	TRBJ2-7	-	ASSIDGLSLVNEQY
TRBV30	TRBJ2-1	TRBD2	AWSVTRDYLKNNEQF
TRBV23-1	TRBJ1-1	-	ASSQSEGRGTEAF
TRBV5-3	TRBJ2-7	TRBD1	ARSLAGGCYEQY
TRBV9	TRBJ2-3	TRBD2	ASSAPGLAGARDTQY
TRBV6-5	TRBJ1-6	-	ASSYRADRSNLH
TRBV7-2	TRBJ1-1	-	ASSHGQILNTEAF
TRBV4-2	TRBJ2-2	-	ASSQDGLNTGELF